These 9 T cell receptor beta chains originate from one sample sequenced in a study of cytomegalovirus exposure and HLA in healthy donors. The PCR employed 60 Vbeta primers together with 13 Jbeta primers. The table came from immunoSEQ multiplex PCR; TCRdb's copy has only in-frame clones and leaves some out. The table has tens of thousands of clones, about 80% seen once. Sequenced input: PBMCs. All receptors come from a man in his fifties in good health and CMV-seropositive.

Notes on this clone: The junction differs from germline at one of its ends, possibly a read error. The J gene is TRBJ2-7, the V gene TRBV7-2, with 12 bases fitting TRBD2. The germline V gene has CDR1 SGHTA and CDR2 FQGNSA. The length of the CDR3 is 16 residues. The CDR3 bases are TGTGCCAGCAGCTTAGCGACTAGCGGGGGTAATTACGTGCAGTACTTC. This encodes CASSLATSGGNYVQYF.

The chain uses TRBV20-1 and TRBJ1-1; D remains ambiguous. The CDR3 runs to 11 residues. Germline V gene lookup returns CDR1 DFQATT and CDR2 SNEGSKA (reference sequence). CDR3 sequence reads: CRAGKNTEAFF. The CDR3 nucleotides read TGCAGGGCCGGGAAGAACACTGAAGCTTTCTTT.

CDR3 amino acids: CASSEATGAANYGYTF. CDR3 nucleotides: TGTGCCAGCAGTGAGGCGACAGGGGCGGCTAACTATGGCTACACCTTC. The gene calls are TRBV27 and TRBJ1-2; 8 nucleotides align to TRBD1. Germline V lookup: CDR1 MNHEY, CDR2 SMNVEV (reference sequence). The CDR3 has 16 amino acids. Trimming took 5 bases from V and 0 from J; bases not matched to a gene: 8.

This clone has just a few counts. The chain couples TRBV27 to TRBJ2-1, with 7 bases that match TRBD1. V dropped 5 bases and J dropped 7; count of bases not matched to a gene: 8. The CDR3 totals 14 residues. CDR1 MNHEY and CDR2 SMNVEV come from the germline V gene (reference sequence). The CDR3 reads CASSDRATGNEQFF. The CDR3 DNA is TGTGCCAGCAGTGACAGGGCCACCGGGAATGAGCAGTTCTTC.

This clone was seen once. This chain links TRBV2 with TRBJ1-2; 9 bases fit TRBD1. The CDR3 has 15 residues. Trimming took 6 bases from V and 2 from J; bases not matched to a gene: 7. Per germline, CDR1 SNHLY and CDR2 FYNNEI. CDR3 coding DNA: TGTGCCAGCAGGACGGACAGGGGAAGAAACTATGGCTACACCTTC. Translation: CASRTDRGRNYGYTF.

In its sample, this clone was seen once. CDR3 sequence: CATSRGGADNEQFF. As DNA, the CDR3 is TGTGCCACCAGCAGAGGGGGCGCGGATAATGAGCAGTTCTTC. This sequence joins TRBV15 and TRBJ2-1; maybe TRBD1 (5 bases). Per germline, CDR1 LNHNV and CDR2 YYDKDF (reference sequence). The V and J ends lost 1 base and 7 bases respectively, with 11 bases between them. The CDR3 covers 14 residues.

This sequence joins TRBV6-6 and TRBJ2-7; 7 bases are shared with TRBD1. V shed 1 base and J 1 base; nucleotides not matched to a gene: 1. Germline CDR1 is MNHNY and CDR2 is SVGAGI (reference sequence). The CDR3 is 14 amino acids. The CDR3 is CASSYWDSSYEQYF. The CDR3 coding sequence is TGTGCCAGCAGTTACTGGGACAGTTCCTACGAGCAGTACTTC.

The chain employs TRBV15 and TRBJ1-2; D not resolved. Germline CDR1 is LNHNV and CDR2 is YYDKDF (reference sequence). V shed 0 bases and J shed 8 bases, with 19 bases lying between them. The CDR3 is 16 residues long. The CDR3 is CATSRDSVPSSYGYTF. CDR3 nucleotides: TGTGCCACCAGCAGAGATTCGGTACCGTCAAGTTACGGCTACACCTTC.

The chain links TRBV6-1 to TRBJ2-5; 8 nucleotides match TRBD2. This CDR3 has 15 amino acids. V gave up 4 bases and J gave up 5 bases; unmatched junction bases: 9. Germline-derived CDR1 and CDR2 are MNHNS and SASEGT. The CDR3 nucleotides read TGTGCCAGCAGTGGGACTAGCCTACATTGGGAGACCCAGTACTTC. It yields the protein CASSGTSLHWETQYF.